This T cell receptor (beta chain) is from a study of graft-versus-host responses after intestinal transplantation (dated by TCRdb to about 2021). The study in broad terms: Multivisceral, liver-intestinal, or isolated intestinal transplants were received by the recipients. Instead of going to the commercial service, samples from a few later patients were sequenced in-house on an Illumina MiSeq and processed with MiXCR. Alloreactive clones were identified by sequencing pre-transplant mixed lymphocyte reaction products and comparing them with unstimulated pre-transplant donor and recipient T cells. Every recipient was given anti-thymocyte globulin induction, then maintenance tacrolimus and steroids for about three years. After intestinal transplantation, graft-versus-host and host-versus-graft alloreactive T cell clones in the graft, circulation and bone marrow were tracked using bulk TCR-beta CDR3 sequencing. A peak of at least 4% donor T cells among recipient peripheral blood mononuclear cells was the definition used for donor T cell macrochimerism. The cohort enrolled approximately 24 intestinal transplant recipients, one of whom was a retransplant, and a few patients without pretransplant specimens were excluded.

The time point tag for this specimen amounts to: cells obtained before transplantation from donor or recipient. In the mixed lymphocyte reactions, approximately 200,000 CFSE-labeled pre-transplant responders were plated with approximately 200,000 irradiated violet-dye-labeled stimulators and cultured for 6 days. After the mixed lymphocyte reaction, proliferating CD3+CD4+CFSE-low and CD3+CD8+CFSE-low responder cells were FACS-sorted on a BD Influx sorter. Points the paper makes about the study in general: Early after transplant, peak levels of circulating GvH clones were found to be associated with declines in HvG clones. GvH clones turned up in recipient bone marrow, with some appearing earlier in ileal mucosa or blood, a pattern consistent with an intestinal mucosal origin. Patients with donor T cell macrochimerism had high GvH to HvG T cell clonal ratios in their allografts. Conclusions were limited by the relatively low number and heterogeneity of intestinal transplant patients.

Receptor amplification or capture employed the immunoSEQ multiplex PCR assay. For most patients, genomic DNA was isolated using the Qiagen DNeasy Blood and Tissue Kit and was shipped frozen to Adaptive Biotechnologies for TCR sequencing. For most patients, high-throughput TCR-beta CDR3 sequencing of genomic DNA was performed by Adaptive Biotechnologies. On the study's bioinformatics: Adaptive's ImmunoSEQ software was the source of the TCR sequencing data for roughly 19 patients, while a few other patients were processed with MiXCR and VDJtools. To correct CD4 versus CD8 sorting errors, any sequence found in both subsets at a frequency ratio below 5:1 was removed. CDR3 nucleotide sequences shared by donor and recipient were removed because the origin of these sequences could not be assigned. To be classed as alloreactive, a clone needed at least 2-fold expansion over unstimulated cells and a minimum CFSE-low frequency of 0.002% (template counts) or 0.001% (read counts). Clones were considered mappable if detected in sequenced pre-transplant spleen, lymph node, or MLR CFSE-low populations of the donor or recipient. Cumulative frequency of alloreactive clones was calculated as a percentage of all sequences weighted by copy number. TCRdb carries this immuneACCESS record with in-frame sequences only. Its versions omit some clonotypes, under half of them owing to an unresolved V gene in the studies checked, with the rest unexplained. V, J and clone size were drawn from that table, and D and trimming were deduced from the DNA. Across this sample there are roughly 21,000 clones, with about a third seen only once. The ten largest clonotypes hold about 9% of the sample.

This clone has only a few counts. No per-base quality is available; no much larger clone lies one base away. The source was alloreactive CD8+ T cells from a mixed lymphocyte reaction culture, collected before intestinal transplant. The cell subset or site label on this specimen signifies: CFSE-low proliferating T cells sorted from roughly six-day pre-transplant mixed lymphocyte reaction (GvH or HvG direction). The receptor was isolated from a human patient who received an intestinal transplant.

The CDR3 amino acid sequence is: CASSRDGEQYF. The DNA is as follows: TGTGCCAGCAGCCGTGACGGGGAGCAGTACTTC. This receptor chain uses TRBV5-4 and TRBJ2-7, with the D gene not confidently named. CDR1 SGHNT and CDR2 YYREEE were looked up in the germline V gene (reference sequence). V and J are truncated by 4 bases and 7 bases respectively, leaving an intervening sequence of 9 bases. From the cysteine through the phenylalanine, the CDR3 covers 11 amino acids. Left in the record is the CDR3 DNA by itself, 33 bases read in frame from the first base.